One and the same sample provided the 6 T cell receptor beta chains below, sequenced in a study of T cell repertoires in cytomegalovirus infection. For these receptors, no antigen is known. TCRdb re-called the reads with MiXCR, one entry per CDR3 protein. The sample yields some 900,000 distinct CDR3 sequences, roughly 33% seen once. The sample in question was cultured CD8+ T cells from PBMCs, obtained from culture after CMV antigen stimulation. Receptors originate from a human donor in good health (CMV status not recorded). Some clones in this sample may be carry-over from other donors' samples.

This clonotype was counted a few times. The CDR3 region is CARLWEGGYTF. In DNA form, the CDR3 reads TGTGCCAGACTTTGGGAAGGGGGCTACACCTTC. This sequence joins TRBV2 and TRBJ1-2; the D is unclear. CDR3 size: 11 residues. Per the germline V gene, CDR1 is SNHLY and CDR2 is FYNNEI. V dropped 9 bases and J dropped 8 bases, with 13 bases sitting between them.

V and J are TRBV12-3 or TRBV12-4 and TRBJ1-4; D uncertain. The CDR3 has 13 residues. V dropped 6 bases and J dropped 10 bases, with 15 bases sitting between them. The CDR3 sequence: CASSPFGRGKLFF. CDR3 nucleotide sequence: TGTGCCAGCAGCCCCTTCGGCCGGGGAAAACTGTTTTTT.

The chain links TRBV7-6 to TRBJ1-2; tentative D call: TRBD1 (5 bases). The V end was cut by 6 bases, the J end by 4 bases, with 15 bases between. CDR1 is SGHVS, CDR2 FNYEAQ, per germline. The CDR3 spans 14 residues. The CDR3 here is CASRPPGLGYGYTF. DNA for the CDR3: TGTGCCAGCAGACCGCCGGGACTCGGCTATGGCTACACCTTC.

This clonotype was picked up many times. This rearrangement joins TRBV7-2 to TRBJ2-2; 8 bases agree with TRBD1. Germline CDR1 SGHTA, CDR2 FQGNSA. The trim removed 6 bases at V and 4 bases at J, leaving 7 bases unmatched. The CDR3 is 15 amino acids. The CDR3 region has the DNA TGTGCCAGCAGTCATGGACAGGGCGTCACCGGGGAGCTGTTTTTT. Protein sequence: CASSHGQGVTGELFF.

Only a few counts were recorded for this clonotype. The genes are TRBV4-2 and TRBJ2-1, with TRBD2 matching over 8 bases. The CDR3 runs 18 residues. V shed 1 base and J 2 bases; nucleotides not matched to a gene: 10. Looked up from germline, CDR1 is LGHNA and CDR2 is YNFKEQ. The CDR3 region is CASSQALPFGGAYNEQFF. The CDR3 DNA reads TGTGCCAGCAGCCAAGCGCTACCATTCGGGGGGGCCTACAATGAGCAGTTCTTC.

V is TRBV6-2 or TRBV6-3 and J is TRBJ2-2, with 8 bases identical to TRBD2. Germline values: CDR1 MNHEY, CDR2 SVGEGT. The CDR3 is made up of 15 amino acids. J lost 1 base, V lost 7 bases, and 5 bases had no gene match. The CDR3 DNA is TGTGCCAGCACTACGGGACTAGTGAACACCGGGGAGCTGTTTTTT. It translates to CASTTGLVNTGELFF.